The entry below describes one T cell receptor beta chain. Its target is unknown. The data are from a study of radiation and T cells in renal cell carcinoma. The data were produced by immunoSEQ multiplex PCR, yet TCRdb's version contains in-frame clones alone and is incomplete. The repertoire includes roughly 92,000 clones, around 84% of them detected once, and 6% to 9% sits in the top ten. J lost 5 bases, V lost 0 bases, and 1 base had no gene match. Germline V CDR1 and CDR2: LNHNV, YYDKDF (reference sequence). This CDR3 spans 13 amino acids. Study-level points and caveats: Without pretreatment biopsies, baseline tumor clonotype presence was undetermined.

Specified time point: blood 4 weeks post-SBRT, at nephrectomy. Described treatment: 15 Gy SBRT to primary tumor, nephrectomy 4 weeks later. V usage is TRBV15 and J usage is TRBJ2-7; 7 positions agree with TRBD2. Specimen: blood, collected from a patient whose treatment included radiotherapy and nephrectomy. This receptor was taken from a man in his 60s with renal cell carcinoma. CDR3 in DNA: TGTGCCACCAGCAGAGAGACTAGCCACGAGCAGTACTTC. It encodes CATSRETSHEQYF.